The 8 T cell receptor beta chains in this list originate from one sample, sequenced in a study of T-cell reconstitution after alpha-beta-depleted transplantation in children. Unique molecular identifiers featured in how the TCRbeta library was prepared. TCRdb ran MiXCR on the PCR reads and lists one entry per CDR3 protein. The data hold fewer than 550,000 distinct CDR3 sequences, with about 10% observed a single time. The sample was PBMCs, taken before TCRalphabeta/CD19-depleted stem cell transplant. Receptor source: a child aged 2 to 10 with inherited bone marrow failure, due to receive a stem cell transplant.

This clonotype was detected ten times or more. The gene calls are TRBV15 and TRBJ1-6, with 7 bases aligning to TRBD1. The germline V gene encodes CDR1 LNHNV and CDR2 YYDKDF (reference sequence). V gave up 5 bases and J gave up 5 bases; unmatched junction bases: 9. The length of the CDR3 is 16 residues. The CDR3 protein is CATSLLPGQNNSPLHF. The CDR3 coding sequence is TGTGCCACCAGCCTTCTTCCGGGACAGAATAATTCACCCCTCCACTTT.

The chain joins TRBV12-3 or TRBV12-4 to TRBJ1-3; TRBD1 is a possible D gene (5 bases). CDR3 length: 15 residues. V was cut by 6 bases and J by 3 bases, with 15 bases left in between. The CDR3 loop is CASSSGTVSGNTIYF. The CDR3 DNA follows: TGTGCCAGCAGCAGTGGGACCGTGAGTGGAAACACCATATATTTT.

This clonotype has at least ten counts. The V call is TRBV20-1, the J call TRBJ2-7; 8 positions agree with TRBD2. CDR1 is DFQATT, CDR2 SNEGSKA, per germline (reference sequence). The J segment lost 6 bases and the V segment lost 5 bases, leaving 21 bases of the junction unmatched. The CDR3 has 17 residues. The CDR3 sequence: CSAAMGAGGPTGTEQYF. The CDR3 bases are TGCAGTGCTGCGATGGGGGCGGGAGGACCCACAGGGACCGAGCAGTACTTC.

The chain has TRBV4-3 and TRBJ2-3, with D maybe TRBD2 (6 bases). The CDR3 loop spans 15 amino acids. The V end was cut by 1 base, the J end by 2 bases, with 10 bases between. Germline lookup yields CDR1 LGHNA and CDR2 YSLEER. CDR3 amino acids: CASSQGPSDTDTQYF. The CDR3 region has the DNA TGCGCCAGCAGCCAAGGACCTAGCGACACAGATACGCAGTATTTT.

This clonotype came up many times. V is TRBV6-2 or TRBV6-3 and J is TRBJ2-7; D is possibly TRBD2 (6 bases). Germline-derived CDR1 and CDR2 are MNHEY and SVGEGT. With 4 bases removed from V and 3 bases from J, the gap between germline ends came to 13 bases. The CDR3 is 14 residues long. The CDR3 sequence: CASSSGLILYEQYF. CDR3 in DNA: TGTGCCAGCAGTTCGGGACTTATCCTCTACGAGCAGTACTTC.

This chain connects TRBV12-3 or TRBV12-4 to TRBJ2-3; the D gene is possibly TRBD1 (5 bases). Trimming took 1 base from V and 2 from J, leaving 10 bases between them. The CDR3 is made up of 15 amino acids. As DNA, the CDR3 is TGTGCCAGCAGTTTAGTGACGGACAACACAGATACGCAGTATTTT. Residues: CASSLVTDNTDTQYF.

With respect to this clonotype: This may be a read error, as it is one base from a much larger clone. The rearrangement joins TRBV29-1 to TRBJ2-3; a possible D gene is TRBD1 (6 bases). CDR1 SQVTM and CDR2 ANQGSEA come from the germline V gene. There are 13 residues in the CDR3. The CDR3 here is CGVEGGFDDTQYF. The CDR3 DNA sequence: TGCGGCGTTGAAGGGGGATTTGATGATACGCAGTATTTT.

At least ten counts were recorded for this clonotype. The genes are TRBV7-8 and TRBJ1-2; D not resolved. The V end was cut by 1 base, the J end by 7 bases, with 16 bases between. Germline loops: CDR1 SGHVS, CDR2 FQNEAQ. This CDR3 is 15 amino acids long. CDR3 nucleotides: TGTGCCAGCAGCTTAGGTGCGACAAGTTTTCCTGGCTACACCTTC. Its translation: CASSLGATSFPGYTF. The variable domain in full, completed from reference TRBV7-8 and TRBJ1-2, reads GAGVSQSPRYKVAKRGQDVALRCDPISGHVSLFWYQQALGQGPEFLTYFQNEAQLDKSGLPSDRFFAERPEGSVSTLKIQRTQQEDSAVYLCASSLGATSFPGYTFGSGTRLTVV.